The 6 T cell receptor beta chains below come from one sample, sequenced in a study of CD8+CD57+ T cells in acquired aplastic anemia. CDR3 and TCR beta VDJ profiling relied on genomic DNA as the template. In TCRdb, the reads were re-called with MiXCR into one record per CDR3 protein. The table has about 190,000 distinct CDR3 sequences, about half seen once. The sample comprised sorted CD4+, CD8+, or CD8+CD57+ T cells (not recorded which) from PBMCs. Receptors originate from a human donor in good health, serving as a control.

In this sample, this clonotype turned up many times. This rearrangement joins TRBV3-1 to TRBJ2-7; 10 nucleotides agree with TRBD1. Germline CDR1 and CDR2: LGHDT and YNNKEL (reference sequence). The V segment lost 0 bases and the J segment 11 bases; nucleotides outside the gene matches: 4. This CDR3 contains 13 residues. CDR3 in amino acids: CASSQEGQGKEYF. The CDR3 nucleotides read TGTGCCAGCAGCCAAGAGGGACAGGGGAAGGAGTACTTC.

The chain couples TRBV12-3 or TRBV12-4 to TRBJ1-2, with 8 nucleotides matching TRBD1. The junction had 6 bases not matched to a gene; V was cut back by 6 bases and J by 3 bases. The CDR3 length is 14 residues. The CDR3 spells CASRPGQAYYGYTF. The CDR3 nucleotides read TGTGCCAGCAGGCCGGGACAGGCGTACTATGGCTACACCTTC.

About this clonotype itself: Without the conserved terminal phenylalanine or tryptophan, this CDR3 likely stems from a read error. The gene calls are TRBV20-1 and TRBJ2-7, with TRBD2 matching 12 bases. Germline-derived CDR1 and CDR2 are DFQATT and SNEGSKA (reference sequence). The CDR3 extends over 13 amino acids. The CDR3 loop reads CGAPSGGAYEQYL. The CDR3 region has the DNA TGCGGTGCGCCTAGCGGGGGGGCCTACGAGCAGTACCTC.

This clonotype occurred once. The genes are TRBV7-8 and TRBJ1-5, with D possibly TRBD1 on 5 matching bases. V was trimmed by 5 bases and J by 0 bases, leaving 8 bases between them. Germline V gene lookup returns CDR1 SGHVS and CDR2 FQNEAQ. The CDR3 has 14 residues. CDR3 in DNA: TGTGCCAGCAGCCAAGACAGTAGCAATCAGCCCCAGCATTTT. Residues: CASSQDSSNQPQHF.

The chain uses TRBV5-1 and TRBJ2-7; the D is unclear. The germline V gene encodes CDR1 SGHRS and CDR2 YFSETQ. The CDR3 extends over 14 amino acids. Trimming pared 2 bases from V and 4 bases from J, leaving 13 bases between. The CDR3 DNA reads TGCGCCAGCAGCTTATCATGGTCTGGATACGAGCAGTACTTC. This translates into CASSLSWSGYEQYF.

Many counts were recorded for this clonotype. The chain links TRBV12-3 or TRBV12-4 to TRBJ1-2; 10 nucleotides align to TRBD1. V dropped 3 bases and J dropped 2; count of bases not matched to a gene: 3. The length of the CDR3 is 15 residues. The CDR3 loop reads CASSLGQGRNYGYTF. The DNA of the CDR3 is TGTGCCAGCAGTTTGGGACAGGGGCGCAACTATGGCTACACCTTC.